The 27 T cell receptor beta chains presented below share a single source sample, sequenced in a study of cytomegalovirus exposure and HLA in healthy donors. Vbeta (60) and Jbeta (13) primers were used in the PCR. Generated by immunoSEQ multiplex PCR, the TCRdb table keeps only in-frame clones and is missing some. This table has over 85,000 clones, 55% to 80% appearing once. Sequenced: PBMCs. These receptor sequences come from a man aged 40-55 years in good health and CMV-seronegative.

This clone was counted a single time. This chain links TRBV27 with TRBJ2-3, with 11 nucleotides matching TRBD1. CDR3 length equals 14 residues. V shed 4 bases and J 4 bases; nucleotides not matched to a gene: 1. The germline CDR1 and CDR2 sequences are MNHEY and SMNVEV (reference sequence). Here the CDR3 reads CASSWDRGSDTQYF. The CDR3 bases are TGTGCCAGCAGTTGGGACAGGGGGTCAGATACGCAGTATTTT.

This sequence joins TRBV2 and TRBJ1-5, with a possible D match to TRBD1 (5 bases). V lost 6 bases to trimming and J lost 6 bases, with 12 bases between them. Germline V gene data show CDR1 as SNHLY and CDR2 as FYNNEI. This CDR3 is built from 13 residues. The DNA of the CDR3 is TGTGCCAGCAGCAGGGTCGGAGCTCAGCCCCAGCATTTT. Protein product: CASSRVGAQPQHF.

This chain joins TRBV2 and TRBJ2-5, with D tentatively TRBD1 (6 bases). The CDR3 contains 14 residues. V lost 3 bases to trimming and J lost 5 bases, with 13 bases between them. Germline V gene lookup returns CDR1 SNHLY and CDR2 FYNNEI. The CDR3 here is CASSEDSFGETQYF. CDR3 sequence (DNA): TGTGCCAGCAGTGAGGACAGCTTTGGGGAGACCCAGTACTTC.

A note on this clone: Other DNA sequences from this sample encode an identical CDR3 as well. The chain combines TRBV2 with TRBJ2-5, with 9 nucleotides matching TRBD2. This CDR3 contains 14 residues. Germline V gene data show CDR1 as SNHLY and CDR2 as FYNNEI. V lost 4 bases, J lost 2 bases, and 2 bases stayed unmatched. The CDR3, as DNA: TGTGCCAGCAGTGGTAGCGGGGGTCAAGAGACCCAGTACTTC. Protein product: CASSGSGGQETQYF. Together with reference TRBV2 and TRBJ2-5, the CDR3 gives the full variable domain: EPEVTQTPSHQVTQMGQEVILRCVPISNHLYFYWYRQILGQKVEFLVSFYNNEISEKSEIFDDQFSVERPDGSNFTLKIRSTKLEDSAMYFCASSGSGGQETQYFGPGTRLLVL.

This clone came up once. The chain links TRBV5-1 to TRBJ2-7; 9 nucleotides agree with TRBD2. Per the germline V gene, CDR1 is SGHRS and CDR2 is YFSETQ. CDR3 length equals 16 residues. J gave up 5 bases and V 4 bases, and 13 bases lay outside the gene matches. CDR3: CASSRPSSGERDEQYF. The CDR3 coding sequence is TGCGCCAGCAGCCGTCCGTCTAGCGGGGAAAGGGACGAGCAGTACTTC.

This clone is a singleton in its sample. The rearrangement joins TRBV6-5 to TRBJ2-1; TRBD2 matches 14 bases. The ends lost 5 bases at V and 8 bases at J; junction bases unmatched: 5. The CDR3 loop spans 15 amino acids. The germline gives CDR1 MNHEY, CDR2 SVGAGI. The CDR3 reads CASSTRTSGGYEQFF. In DNA, the CDR3 is TGTGCCAGCAGTACGCGGACTAGCGGGGGGTATGAGCAGTTCTTC.

CDR3 nucleotide sequence: TGTGCCAGCAGCGGTGACACCTCTGGAAACACCATATATTTT. Its protein is CASSGDTSGNTIYF. The chain recombines TRBV9 with TRBJ1-3; D gene uncertain. This CDR3 is built from 14 residues. V gave up 3 bases and J gave up 0 bases, with 7 bases separating them. Germline V gene lookup returns CDR1 SGDLS and CDR2 YYNGEE.

The V call is TRBV11-2, the J call TRBJ2-7; TRBD1 matches at 7 bases. The J segment lost 3 bases and the V segment lost 1 base, leaving 0 bases of the junction unmatched. CDR1 SGHAT and CDR2 FQNNGV come from the germline V gene. There are 13 residues in the CDR3. CDR3 DNA: TGTGCCAGCAGCTTAGGGACAGGCTACGAGCAGTACTTC. Translated: CASSLGTGYEQYF.

The chain has TRBV29-1 and TRBJ2-7; 8 nucleotides agree with TRBD2. This CDR3 contains 13 residues. Germline CDR1 and CDR2: SQVTM and ANQGSEA. V gave up 6 bases and J gave up 0 bases; unmatched junction bases: 4. CDR3 bases: TGCAGCGTGAGCGGGGGCAGCTCCTACGAGCAGTACTTC. Amino acid sequence: CSVSGGSSYEQYF.

This chain joins TRBV13 and TRBJ1-6; no firm D call. Germline-derived CDR1 and CDR2 are PRHDT and FYEKMQ (reference sequence). CDR3 length equals 13 residues. V lost 4 bases and J 7 bases, leaving 8 bases between the germline ends. The CDR3 nucleotides are TGTGCCAGCAGCTCGGGGATCAATTCACCCCTCCACTTT. Amino acid sequence: CASSSGINSPLHF.

This clone was counted a few times. The CDR3 DNA is TGTGCCAGCAGCCCGGAACAGGGGGGGGCGGAGACCCAGTACTTC. Its translation is CASSPEQGGAETQYF. The J gene is TRBJ2-5, the V gene TRBV5-5; D possibly corresponds to TRBD1 (8 bases). Trimming pared 4 bases from V and 5 bases from J, leaving 18 bases between. Per germline, CDR1 SGHKS and CDR2 YYEKEE (reference sequence). The CDR3 runs to 15 residues.

The rearrangement joins TRBV7-9 to TRBJ2-7; 7 bases agree with TRBD2. This CDR3 is 13 amino acids long. With V trimmed by 1 base and J by 6 bases, 3 bases remained unmatched. The germline CDR1 and CDR2 sequences are SEHNR and FQNEAQ (reference sequence). Written as DNA, the CDR3 is TGTGCCAGCAGCTTAGACGCTAGCGGCGAGCAGTACTTC. Residues: CASSLDASGEQYF. The full variable domain, with the rest looked up from reference TRBV7-9 and TRBJ2-7, is DTGVSQNPRHKITKRGQNVTFRCDPISEHNRLYWYRQTLGQGPEFLTYFQNEAQLEKSRLLSDRFSAERPKGSFSTLEIQRTEQGDSAMYLCASSLDASGEQYFGPGTRLTVT.

The genes are TRBV15 and TRBJ1-2, with 10 bases aligning to TRBD1. Germline lookup yields CDR1 LNHNV and CDR2 YYDKDF (reference sequence). Unmatched junction bases numbered 4, after V lost 2 bases and J lost 4 bases. The CDR3 length is 15 residues. The CDR3 loop reads CATSRHGDRGYGYTF. In nucleotides, the CDR3 is TGTGCCACCAGCAGACACGGGGACAGGGGCTATGGCTACACCTTC.

The chain uses TRBV9 and TRBJ2-7, with 8 bases matching TRBD2. This CDR3 spans 15 amino acids. V was pared by 0 bases and J by 7 bases, with 9 bases of the junction left unmatched. Germline loops: CDR1 SGDLS, CDR2 YYNGEE. The CDR3 is CASSVGTSLLGEQYF. CDR3 nucleotide sequence: TGTGCCAGCAGCGTAGGGACTAGCCTATTAGGAGAGCAGTACTTC.

The V and J genes are TRBV7-8 and TRBJ2-7; 7 positions match TRBD1. The junction had 12 bases not matched to a gene; V was cut back by 6 bases and J by 7 bases. There are 14 residues in the CDR3. Germline V CDR1 and CDR2: SGHVS, FQNEAQ. The CDR3 sequence is CASSIRQGSGEQYF. The DNA of the CDR3 is TGTGCCAGCAGTATTCGACAGGGCTCCGGTGAGCAGTACTTC. The full variable domain, rest sourced from reference TRBV7-8 and TRBJ2-7, is GAGVSQSPRYKVAKRGQDVALRCDPISGHVSLFWYQQALGQGPEFLTYFQNEAQLDKSGLPSDRFFAERPEGSVSTLKIQRTQQEDSAVYLCASSIRQGSGEQYFGPGTRLTVT.

V is TRBV7-2 and J is TRBJ1-1, with 9 bases aligning to TRBD1. CDR3 length: 15 amino acids. V lost 5 bases and J lost 3; bases outside the gene matches: 7. Germline assignment: CDR1 SGHTA and CDR2 FQGNSA. CDR3 nucleotides: TGTGCCAGCAGCAAACAGGGGGCGGGACACACTGAAGCTTTCTTT. Translating gives CASSKQGAGHTEAFF.

The V and J genes are TRBV19 and TRBJ1-6; D may be TRBD1 (5 bases). The CDR3 runs to 14 residues. The germline V gene encodes CDR1 LNHDA and CDR2 SQIVND (reference sequence). The V end lost 6 bases, the J end lost 7 bases, and 13 bases lay between the germline ends. The CDR3 region is CASRRGTGNSPLHF. The CDR3 region has the DNA TGTGCCAGTAGGCGAGGGACTGGCAATTCACCCCTCCACTTT.

This clone has just one count. This chain's CDR3 is CASSQSGTIYEQYF. The CDR3, as DNA: TGTGCCAGCAGCCAGTCCGGGACAATCTACGAGCAGTACTTC. This chain joins TRBV4-2 and TRBJ2-7; tentatively, D is TRBD1 (6 bases). Trimming shortened V by 3 bases and J by 3 bases, and 12 bases separated the two germline ends. Per germline, CDR1 LGHNA and CDR2 YNFKEQ. The CDR3 contains 14 residues.

The V gene is TRBV7-9, the J gene TRBJ2-3; D is undetermined. Trimming stripped 7 bases from V and 1 base from J, with 18 bases between. This CDR3 spans 16 amino acids. Germline values: CDR1 SEHNR, CDR2 FQNEAQ (reference sequence). In DNA, the CDR3 is TGTGCCAGCATCCTGACACTCCCGACGGGCACAGATACGCAGTATTTT. Its translation is CASILTLPTGTDTQYF.

This clone was observed a handful of times. This rearrangement joins TRBV2 to TRBJ2-3, with D perhaps matching TRBD2 (6 bases). The CDR3 loop spans 15 amino acids. Germline CDR1 is SNHLY and CDR2 is FYNNEI. Between the trimmed V and J ends, which lost 5 bases and 3 bases, there was a span of 15 bases. The chain's CDR3 is CASSKRLGGTDTQYF. CDR3 coding DNA: TGTGCCAGCAGTAAACGACTAGGAGGTACAGATACGCAGTATTTT.

The chain combines TRBV20-1 with TRBJ2-5; tentatively, D is TRBD2 (6 bases). The CDR3 contains 11 residues. Germline assignment: CDR1 DFQATT and CDR2 SNEGSKA (reference sequence). The V and J ends lost 6 bases and 5 bases respectively, with 10 bases between them. Here the CDR3 DNA reads TGCAGTGCCAATGGGAGGGAGACCCAGTACTTC. It is translated as CSANGRETQYF.

In this sample, this clone turned up a few times. The chain carries TRBV5-6 and TRBJ1-3, with 7 bases aligning to TRBD1. In germline, CDR1 is SGHDT, CDR2 YYEEEE. The CDR3 is 14 residues long. J was trimmed by 2 bases and V by 3 bases; bases with no gene match: 2. The CDR3 region is CASSWTGPGNTIYF. The CDR3 DNA sequence: TGTGCCAGCAGCTGGACAGGACCTGGAAACACCATATATTTT.

The rearrangement links TRBV11-3 to TRBJ2-7, with a weak D call TRBD1 (6 bases). CDR3 size: 13 residues. Germline V gene sequence: CDR1 SGHNT, CDR2 YENEEA. Trimming pared 1 base from V and 7 bases from J, leaving 11 bases between. The CDR3 here is CASSLVPQGEQYF. The CDR3 region has the DNA TGTGCCAGCAGCTTAGTCCCTCAGGGGGAGCAGTACTTC.

V usage is TRBV18 and J usage is TRBJ2-7, with a tentative D call TRBD2 (7 bases). Germline CDR1 reads KGHSH; CDR2 reads LQKENI. The CDR3 covers 14 residues. V lost 1 base, J lost 1 base, and 8 bases lay in between. The CDR3 loop is CASSPQGGSYEQYF. CDR3 nucleotide sequence: TGTGCCAGCTCACCACAGGGGGGGTCCTACGAGCAGTACTTC.

The chain combines TRBV6-5 with TRBJ1-6, with a weak D call TRBD1 (5 bases). This CDR3 has 16 amino acids. CDR1 is MNHEY, CDR2 SVGAGI, per germline. The germline V and J ends were trimmed by 4 bases and 10 bases, with 20 bases remaining between them. This CDR3 is CASSSAGPGRGSPLHF. The CDR3 bases are TGTGCCAGCAGTTCCGCGGGGCCGGGTAGGGGCTCACCCCTCCACTTT.

The chain links TRBV2 to TRBJ2-3; possibly TRBD2 for D (6 bases). Germline CDR1 SNHLY, CDR2 FYNNEI. This CDR3 comprises 12 residues. The ends were cut back, 6 bases at V and 4 bases at J, with 8 bases in the middle. The CDR3 spells CASRLASDTQYF. The CDR3 region has the DNA TGTGCCAGCAGACTAGCATCAGATACGCAGTATTTT.

The chain couples TRBV15 to TRBJ2-7; perhaps TRBD1 as D (5 bases). V dropped 1 base and J dropped 0 bases, with 13 bases sitting between them. The CDR3 extends over 16 amino acids. Germline-derived CDR1 and CDR2 are LNHNV and YYDKDF (reference sequence). CDR3 residues: CATSRVGMDTSYEQYF. CDR3 sequence (DNA): TGTGCCACCAGCAGAGTTGGTATGGACACCTCCTACGAGCAGTACTTC.